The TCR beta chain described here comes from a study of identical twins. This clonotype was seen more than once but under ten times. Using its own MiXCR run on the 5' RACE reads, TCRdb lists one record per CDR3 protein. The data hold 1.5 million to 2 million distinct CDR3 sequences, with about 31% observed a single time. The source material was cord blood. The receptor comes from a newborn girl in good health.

The CDR3 region is CASSLVWRISTDTQYF. Here the CDR3 DNA reads TGTGCCAGCAGCTTGGTTTGGCGTATTAGCACAGATACGCAGTATTTT. The genes are TRBV5-6 and TRBJ2-3; D is unresolved. The CDR3 loop spans 16 amino acids. CDR1 and CDR2 from the germline V gene are SGHDT and YYEEEE. Trimming removed 0 bases from V and 0 bases from J, with 11 bases in between. The full variable domain, its missing parts supplied by reference TRBV5-6 and TRBJ2-3, is DAGVTQSPTHLIKTRGQQVTLRCSPKSGHDTVSWYQQALGQGPQFIFQYYEEEERQRGNFPDRFSGHQFPNYSSELNVNALLLGDSALYLCASSLVWRISTDTQYFGPGTRLTVL.